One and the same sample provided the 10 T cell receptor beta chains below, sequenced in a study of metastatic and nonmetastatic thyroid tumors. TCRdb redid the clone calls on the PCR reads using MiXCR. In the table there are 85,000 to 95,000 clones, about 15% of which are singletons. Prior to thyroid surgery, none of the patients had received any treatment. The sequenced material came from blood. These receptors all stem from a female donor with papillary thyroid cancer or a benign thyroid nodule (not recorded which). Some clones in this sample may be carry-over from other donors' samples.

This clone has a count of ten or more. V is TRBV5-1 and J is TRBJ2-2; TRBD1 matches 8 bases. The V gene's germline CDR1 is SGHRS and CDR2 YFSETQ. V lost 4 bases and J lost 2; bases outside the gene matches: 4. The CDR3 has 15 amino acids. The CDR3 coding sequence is TGCGCCAGCAGCAGTGGGACAGGCAACACCGGGGAGCTGTTTTTT. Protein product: CASSSGTGNTGELFF.

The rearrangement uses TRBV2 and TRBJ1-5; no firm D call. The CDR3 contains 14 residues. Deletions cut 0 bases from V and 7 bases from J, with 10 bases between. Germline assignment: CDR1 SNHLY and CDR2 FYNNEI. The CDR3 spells CASSEAKSGQPQHF. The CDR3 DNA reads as TGTGCCAGCAGTGAAGCTAAGTCGGGGCAGCCCCAGCATTTT.

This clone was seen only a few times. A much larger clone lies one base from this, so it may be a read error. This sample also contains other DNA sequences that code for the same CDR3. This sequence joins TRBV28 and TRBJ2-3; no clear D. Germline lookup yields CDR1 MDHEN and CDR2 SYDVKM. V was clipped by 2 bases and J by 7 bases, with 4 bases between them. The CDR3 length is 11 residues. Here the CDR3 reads CASSLLYTQYF. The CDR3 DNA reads TGTGCCAGCAGTTTACTTTATACGCAGTATTTT.

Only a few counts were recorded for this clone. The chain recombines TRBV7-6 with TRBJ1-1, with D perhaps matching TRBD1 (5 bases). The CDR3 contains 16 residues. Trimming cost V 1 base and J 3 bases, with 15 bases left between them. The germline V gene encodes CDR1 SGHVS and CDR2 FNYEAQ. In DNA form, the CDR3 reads TGTGCCAGCAGCTTAGGCGGGGGTATGAGGTACACTGAAGCTTTCTTT. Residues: CASSLGGGMRYTEAFF.

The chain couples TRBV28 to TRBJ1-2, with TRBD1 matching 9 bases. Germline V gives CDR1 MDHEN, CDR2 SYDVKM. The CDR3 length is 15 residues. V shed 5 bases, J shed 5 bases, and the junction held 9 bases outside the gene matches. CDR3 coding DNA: TGTGCCAGCAGTCCGGGACAGGGACTTCGGTATGGCTACACCTTC. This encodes CASSPGQGLRYGYTF.

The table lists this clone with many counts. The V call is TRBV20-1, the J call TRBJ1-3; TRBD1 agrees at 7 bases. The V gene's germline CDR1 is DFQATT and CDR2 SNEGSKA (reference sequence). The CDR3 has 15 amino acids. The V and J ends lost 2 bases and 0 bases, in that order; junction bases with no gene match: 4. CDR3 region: CSARPGQTSGNTIYF. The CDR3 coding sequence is TGCAGTGCTAGACCGGGACAGACCTCTGGAAACACCATATATTTT.

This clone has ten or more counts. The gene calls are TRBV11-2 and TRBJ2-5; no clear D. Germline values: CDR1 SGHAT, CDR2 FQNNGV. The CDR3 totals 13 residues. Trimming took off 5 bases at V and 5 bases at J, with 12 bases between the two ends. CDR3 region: CASSPRVGETQYF. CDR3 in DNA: TGTGCCAGCAGCCCGAGAGTGGGGGAGACCCAGTACTTC.

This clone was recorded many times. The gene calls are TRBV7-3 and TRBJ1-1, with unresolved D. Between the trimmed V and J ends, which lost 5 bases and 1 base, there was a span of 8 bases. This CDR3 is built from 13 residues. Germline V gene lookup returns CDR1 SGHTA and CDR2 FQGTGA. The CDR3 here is CASSPLPNTEAFF. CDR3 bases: TGTGCCAGCAGCCCCCTCCCGAACACTGAAGCTTTCTTT.

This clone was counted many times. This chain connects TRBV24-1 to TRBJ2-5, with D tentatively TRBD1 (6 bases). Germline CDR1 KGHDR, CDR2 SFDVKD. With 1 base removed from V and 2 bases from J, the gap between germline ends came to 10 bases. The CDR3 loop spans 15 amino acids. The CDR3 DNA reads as TGTGCCACCAGTGATTTCCGGACAGAGCAAGAGACCCAGTACTTC. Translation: CATSDFRTEQETQYF.

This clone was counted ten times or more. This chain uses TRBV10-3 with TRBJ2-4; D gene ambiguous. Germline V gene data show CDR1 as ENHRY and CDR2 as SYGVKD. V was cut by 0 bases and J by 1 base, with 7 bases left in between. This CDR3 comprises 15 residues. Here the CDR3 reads CAISESGDAKNIQYF. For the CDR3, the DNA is TGTGCCATCAGTGAGTCTGGGGATGCCAAAAACATTCAGTACTTC.